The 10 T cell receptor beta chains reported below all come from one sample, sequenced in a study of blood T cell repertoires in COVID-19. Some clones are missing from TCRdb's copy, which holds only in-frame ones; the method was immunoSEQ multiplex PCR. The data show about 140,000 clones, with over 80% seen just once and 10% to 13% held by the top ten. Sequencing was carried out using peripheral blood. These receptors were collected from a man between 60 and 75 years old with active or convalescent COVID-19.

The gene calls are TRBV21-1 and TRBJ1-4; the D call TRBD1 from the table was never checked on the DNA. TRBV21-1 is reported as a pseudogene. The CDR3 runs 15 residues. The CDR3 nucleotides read TGTGCCAGCAGCGGCTCCCGGGACAGGGATGAAAAACTGTTTTTT. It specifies CASSGSRDRDEKLFF.

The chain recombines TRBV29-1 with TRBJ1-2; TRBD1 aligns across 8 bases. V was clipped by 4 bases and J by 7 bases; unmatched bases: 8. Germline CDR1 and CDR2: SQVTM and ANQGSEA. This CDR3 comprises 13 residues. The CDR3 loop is CSVVGWDRSGYTF. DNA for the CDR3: TGCAGCGTTGTAGGATGGGACAGGTCTGGCTACACCTTC.

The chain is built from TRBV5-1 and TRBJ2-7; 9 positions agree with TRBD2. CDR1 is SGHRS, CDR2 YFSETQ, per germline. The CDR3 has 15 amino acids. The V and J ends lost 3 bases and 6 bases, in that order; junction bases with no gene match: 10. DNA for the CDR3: TGCGCCAGCAGCTGGCCGTTAGCGGGAGATTCCGAGCAGTACTTC. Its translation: CASSWPLAGDSEQYF.

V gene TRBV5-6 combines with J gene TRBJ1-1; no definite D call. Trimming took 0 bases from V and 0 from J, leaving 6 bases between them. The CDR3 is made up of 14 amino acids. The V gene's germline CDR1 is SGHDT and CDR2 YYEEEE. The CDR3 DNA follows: TGTGCCAGCAGCTTGGCGGGGATGAACACTGAAGCTTTCTTT. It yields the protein CASSLAGMNTEAFF.

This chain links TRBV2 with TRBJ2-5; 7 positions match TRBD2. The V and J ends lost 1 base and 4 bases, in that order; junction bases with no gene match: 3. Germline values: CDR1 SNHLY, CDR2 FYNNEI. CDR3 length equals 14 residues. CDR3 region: CASSEGVAGETQYF. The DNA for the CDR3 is TGTGCCAGCAGTGAAGGAGTAGCGGGAGAGACCCAGTACTTC.

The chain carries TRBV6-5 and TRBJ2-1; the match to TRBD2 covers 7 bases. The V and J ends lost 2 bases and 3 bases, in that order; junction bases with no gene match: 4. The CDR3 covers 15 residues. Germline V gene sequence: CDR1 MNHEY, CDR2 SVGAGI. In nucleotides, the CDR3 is TGTGCCAGCAGTTACACGGGGGGTGTCTACAATGAGCAGTTCTTC. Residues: CASSYTGGVYNEQFF.

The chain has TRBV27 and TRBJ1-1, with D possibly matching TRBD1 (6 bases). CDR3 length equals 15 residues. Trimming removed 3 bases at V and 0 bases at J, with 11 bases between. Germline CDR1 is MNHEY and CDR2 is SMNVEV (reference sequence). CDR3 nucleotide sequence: TGTGCCAGCAGTTTCCACAGGGCGGTGAACACTGAAGCTTTCTTT. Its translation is CASSFHRAVNTEAFF.

The CDR3 reads CASSLRGYGYTF. CDR3 DNA sequence: TGTGCCAGCAGTTTACGAGGCTATGGCTACACCTTC. The chain carries TRBV27 and TRBJ1-2, with D unclear. Germline CDR1 is MNHEY and CDR2 is SMNVEV (reference sequence). This CDR3 region has 12 residues. The germline V and J ends were trimmed by 2 bases and 4 bases, with 5 bases remaining between them.

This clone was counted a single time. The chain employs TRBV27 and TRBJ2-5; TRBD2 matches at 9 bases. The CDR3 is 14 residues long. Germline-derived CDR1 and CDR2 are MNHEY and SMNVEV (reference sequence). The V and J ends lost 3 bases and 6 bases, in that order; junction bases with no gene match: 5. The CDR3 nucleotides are TGTGCCAGCAGTTTCGGGACTAGCCGGCAGACCCAGTACTTC. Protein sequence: CASSFGTSRQTQYF.

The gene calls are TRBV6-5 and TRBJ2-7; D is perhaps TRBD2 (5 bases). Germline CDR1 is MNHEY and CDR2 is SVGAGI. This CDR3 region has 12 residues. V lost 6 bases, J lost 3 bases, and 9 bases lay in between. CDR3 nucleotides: TGTGCCAGCAGGGACTCACTCTACGAGCAGTACTTC. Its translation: CASRDSLYEQYF.